This T cell receptor beta chain was identified during a study of monozygotic twins with cystic fibrosis. Study details: Roughly 3.2 micrograms of fragmented DNA underwent about 15 PCR cycles for library preparation.

This CDR3 comprises 14 residues. Germline V CDR1 and CDR2: SGDLS, YYNGEE. The V gene lost 3 bases and the J gene lost 0 bases, with 9 bases spanning the gap. Data came from immunoSEQ multiplex PCR; TCRdb stores just in-frame clones and leaves some out. The sample lists about 14,000 clones, 85% seen once, with roughly 1% in the top ten. The chain recombines TRBV9 with TRBJ1-2; D is possibly TRBD1 (5 bases). The sequence was obtained from a boy between 10 and 17 years old with cystic fibrosis. The specimen was blood. The CDR3 loop is CASSDGGANYGYTF. CDR3 sequence (DNA): TGTGCCAGCAGCGATGGGGGGGCTAACTATGGCTACACCTTC. The entire variable domain, with the rest obtained from reference TRBV9 and TRBJ1-2, is as follows: DSGVTQTPKHLITATGQRVTLRCSPRSGDLSVYWYQQSLDQGLQFLIQYYNGEERAKGNILERFSAQQFPDLHSELNLSSLELGDSALYFCASSDGGANYGYTFGSGTRLTVV.